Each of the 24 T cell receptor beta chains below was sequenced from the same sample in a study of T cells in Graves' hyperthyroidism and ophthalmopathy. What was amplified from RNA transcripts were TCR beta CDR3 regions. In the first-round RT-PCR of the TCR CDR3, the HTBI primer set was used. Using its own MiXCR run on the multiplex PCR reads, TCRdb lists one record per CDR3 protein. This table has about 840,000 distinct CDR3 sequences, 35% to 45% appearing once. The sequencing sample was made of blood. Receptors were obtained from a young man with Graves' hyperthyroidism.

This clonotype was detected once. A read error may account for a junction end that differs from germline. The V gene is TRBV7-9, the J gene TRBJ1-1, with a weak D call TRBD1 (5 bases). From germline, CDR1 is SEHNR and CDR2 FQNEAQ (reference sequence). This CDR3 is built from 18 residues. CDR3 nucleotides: TGTGCCGGCAGCGGGGCGCGGCAGGTCTCCCTGGCTGCCACTGAAGCTTTCTTT. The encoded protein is CAGSGARQVSLAATEAFF.

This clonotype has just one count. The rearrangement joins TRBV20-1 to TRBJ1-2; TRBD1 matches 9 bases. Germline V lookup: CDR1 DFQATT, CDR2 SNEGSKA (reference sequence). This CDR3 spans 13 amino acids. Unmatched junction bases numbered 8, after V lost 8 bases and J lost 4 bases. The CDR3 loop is CSTIGQGPYGYTF. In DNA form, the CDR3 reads TGCAGTACTATTGGACAGGGGCCCTATGGCTACACCTTC.

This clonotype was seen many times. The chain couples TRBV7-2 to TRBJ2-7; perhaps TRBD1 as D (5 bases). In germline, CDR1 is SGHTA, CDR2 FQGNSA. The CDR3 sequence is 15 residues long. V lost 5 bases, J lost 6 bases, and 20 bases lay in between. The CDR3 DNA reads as TGTGCCAGCAGCCCCCGACAGCACGAAGGTGTCGAGCAGTACTTC. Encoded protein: CASSPRQHEGVEQYF.

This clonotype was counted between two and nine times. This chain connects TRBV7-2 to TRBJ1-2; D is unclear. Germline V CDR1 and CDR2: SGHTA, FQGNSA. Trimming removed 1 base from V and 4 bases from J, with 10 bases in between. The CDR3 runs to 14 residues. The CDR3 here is CASSLGAPGYGYTF. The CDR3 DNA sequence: TGTGCCAGCAGCTTAGGGGCCCCCGGCTATGGCTACACCTTC.

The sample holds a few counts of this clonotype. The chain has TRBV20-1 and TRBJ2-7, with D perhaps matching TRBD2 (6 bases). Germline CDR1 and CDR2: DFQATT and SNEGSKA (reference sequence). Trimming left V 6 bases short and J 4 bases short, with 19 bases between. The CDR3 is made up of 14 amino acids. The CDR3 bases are TGCAGTGCCAAACGGAGGGAACTCGTTTACGAGCAGTACTTC. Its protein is CSAKRRELVYEQYF.

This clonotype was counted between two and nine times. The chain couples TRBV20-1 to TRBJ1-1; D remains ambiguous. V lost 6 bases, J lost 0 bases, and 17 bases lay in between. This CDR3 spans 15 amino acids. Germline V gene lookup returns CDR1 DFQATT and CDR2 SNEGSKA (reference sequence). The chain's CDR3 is CSALVRQPLNTEAFF. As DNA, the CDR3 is TGCAGTGCCCTCGTGCGGCAGCCACTGAACACTGAAGCTTTCTTT.

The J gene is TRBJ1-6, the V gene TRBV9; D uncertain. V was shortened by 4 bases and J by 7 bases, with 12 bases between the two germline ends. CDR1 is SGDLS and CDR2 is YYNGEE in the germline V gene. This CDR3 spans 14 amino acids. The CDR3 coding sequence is TGTGCCAGCAGCCTAGTCGCTAAAAATTCACCCCTCCACTTT. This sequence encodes CASSLVAKNSPLHF.

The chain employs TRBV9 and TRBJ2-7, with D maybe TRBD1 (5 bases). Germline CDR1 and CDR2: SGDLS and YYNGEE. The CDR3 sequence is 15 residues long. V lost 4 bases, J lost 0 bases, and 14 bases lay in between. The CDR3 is CASSSRAGHSYEQYF. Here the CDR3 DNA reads TGTGCCAGCAGCTCACGGGCAGGGCACTCCTACGAGCAGTACTTC.

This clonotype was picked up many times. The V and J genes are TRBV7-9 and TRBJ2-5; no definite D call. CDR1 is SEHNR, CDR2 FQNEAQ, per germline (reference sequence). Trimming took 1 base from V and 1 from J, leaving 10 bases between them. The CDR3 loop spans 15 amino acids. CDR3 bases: TGTGCCAGCAGCTTAGGGGCAGGCCCCCAAGAGACCCAGTACTTC. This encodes CASSLGAGPQETQYF.

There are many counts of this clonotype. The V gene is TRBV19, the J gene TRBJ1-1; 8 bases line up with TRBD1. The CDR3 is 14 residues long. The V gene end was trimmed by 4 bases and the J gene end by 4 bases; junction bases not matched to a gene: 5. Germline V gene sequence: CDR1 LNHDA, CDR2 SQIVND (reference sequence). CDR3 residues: CASSTRQGTTEAFF. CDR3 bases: TGTGCCAGTAGTACCCGACAGGGGACCACTGAAGCTTTCTTT.

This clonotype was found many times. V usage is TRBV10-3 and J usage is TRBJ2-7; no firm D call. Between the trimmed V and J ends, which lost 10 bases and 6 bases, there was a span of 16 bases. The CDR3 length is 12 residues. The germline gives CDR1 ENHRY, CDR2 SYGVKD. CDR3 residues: CASSSIGPEQYF. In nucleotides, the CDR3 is TGTGCCAGCTCCTCGATAGGCCCCGAGCAGTACTTC.

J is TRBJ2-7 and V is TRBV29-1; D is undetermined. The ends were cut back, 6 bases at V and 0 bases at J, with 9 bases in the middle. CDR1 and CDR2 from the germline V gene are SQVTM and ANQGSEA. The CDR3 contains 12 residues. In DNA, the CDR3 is TGCAGCGTAGTGGGAAACTCCTACGAGCAGTACTTC. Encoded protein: CSVVGNSYEQYF.

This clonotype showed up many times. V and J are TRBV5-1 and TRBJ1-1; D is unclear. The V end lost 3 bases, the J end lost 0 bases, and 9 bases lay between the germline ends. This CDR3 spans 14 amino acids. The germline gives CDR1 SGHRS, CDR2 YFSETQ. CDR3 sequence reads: CASSYTQVNTEAFF. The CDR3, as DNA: TGCGCCAGCAGCTACACCCAGGTGAACACTGAAGCTTTCTTT.

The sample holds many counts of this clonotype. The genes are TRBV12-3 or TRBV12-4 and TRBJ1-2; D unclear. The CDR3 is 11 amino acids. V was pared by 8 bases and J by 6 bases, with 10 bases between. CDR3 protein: CASGEGDGYTF. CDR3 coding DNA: TGTGCCAGCGGAGAGGGAGATGGCTACACCTTC.

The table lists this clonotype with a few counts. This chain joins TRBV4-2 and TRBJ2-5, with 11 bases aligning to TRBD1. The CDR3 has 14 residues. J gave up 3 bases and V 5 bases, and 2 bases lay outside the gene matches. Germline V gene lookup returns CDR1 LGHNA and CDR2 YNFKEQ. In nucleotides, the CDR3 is TGTGCCAGCAGCTGGGGACAGGGGGAAGAGACCCAGTACTTC. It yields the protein CASSWGQGEETQYF.

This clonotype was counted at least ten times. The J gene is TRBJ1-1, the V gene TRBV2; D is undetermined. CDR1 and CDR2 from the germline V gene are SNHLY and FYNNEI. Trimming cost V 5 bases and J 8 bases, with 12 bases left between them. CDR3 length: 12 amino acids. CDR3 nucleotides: TGTGCCAGCAGTCCCACAGCGACAGAAGCTTTCTTT. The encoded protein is CASSPTATEAFF.

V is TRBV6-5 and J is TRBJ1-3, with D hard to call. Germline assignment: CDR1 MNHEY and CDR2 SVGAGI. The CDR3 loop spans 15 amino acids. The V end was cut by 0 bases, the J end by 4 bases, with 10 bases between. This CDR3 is CASSYSSSRGNTIYF. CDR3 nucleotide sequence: TGTGCCAGCAGTTACTCCTCGTCGAGAGGAAACACCATATATTTT.

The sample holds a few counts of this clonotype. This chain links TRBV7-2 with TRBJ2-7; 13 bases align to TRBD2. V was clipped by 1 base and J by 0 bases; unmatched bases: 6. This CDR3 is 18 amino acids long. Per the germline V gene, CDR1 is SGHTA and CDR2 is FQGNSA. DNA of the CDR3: TGTGCCAGCAGCTTAGGACTAGCGGGAGGTGGAAGCTCCTACGAGCAGTACTTC. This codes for CASSLGLAGGGSSYEQYF.

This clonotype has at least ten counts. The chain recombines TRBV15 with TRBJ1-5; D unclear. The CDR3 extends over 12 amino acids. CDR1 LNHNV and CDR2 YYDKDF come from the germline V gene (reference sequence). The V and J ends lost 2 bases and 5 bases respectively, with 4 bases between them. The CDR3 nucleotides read TGTGCCACCAGCAGATTAGATCAGCCCCAGCATTTT. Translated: CATSRLDQPQHF.

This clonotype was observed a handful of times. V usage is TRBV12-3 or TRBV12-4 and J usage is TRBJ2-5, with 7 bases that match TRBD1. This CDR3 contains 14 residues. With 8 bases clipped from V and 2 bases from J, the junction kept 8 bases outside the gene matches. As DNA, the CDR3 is TGTGCCAGCGGCGAGGACAGGTTACAAGAGACCCAGTACTTC. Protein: CASGEDRLQETQYF.

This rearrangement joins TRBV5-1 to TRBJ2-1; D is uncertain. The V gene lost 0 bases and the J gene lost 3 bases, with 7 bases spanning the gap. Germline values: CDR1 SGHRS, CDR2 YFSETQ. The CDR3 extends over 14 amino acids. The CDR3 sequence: CASSLGQLYNEQFF. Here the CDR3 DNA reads TGCGCCAGCAGCTTGGGCCAGCTCTACAATGAGCAGTTCTTC.

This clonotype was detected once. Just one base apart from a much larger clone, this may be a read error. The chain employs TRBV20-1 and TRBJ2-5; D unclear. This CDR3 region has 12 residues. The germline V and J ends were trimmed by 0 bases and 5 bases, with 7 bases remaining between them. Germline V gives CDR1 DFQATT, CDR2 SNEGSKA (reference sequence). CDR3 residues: CSARDEGETQYF. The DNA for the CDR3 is TGCAGTGCTAGAGATGAAGGGGAGACCCAGTACTTC.

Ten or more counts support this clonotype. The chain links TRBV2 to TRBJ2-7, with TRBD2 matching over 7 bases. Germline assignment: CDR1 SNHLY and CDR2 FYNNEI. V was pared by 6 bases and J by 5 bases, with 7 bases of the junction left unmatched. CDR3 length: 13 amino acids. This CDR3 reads CASSLSGGHEQYF. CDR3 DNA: TGTGCCAGCAGCCTTTCGGGGGGTCACGAGCAGTACTTC.

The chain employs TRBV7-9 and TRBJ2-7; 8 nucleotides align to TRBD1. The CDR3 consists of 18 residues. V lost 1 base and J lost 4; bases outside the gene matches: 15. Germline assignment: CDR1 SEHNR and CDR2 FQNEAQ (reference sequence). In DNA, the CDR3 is TGTGCCAGCAGCTTAGTCACTTACAGATCAGACAGGGGATACGAGCAGTACTTC. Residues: CASSLVTYRSDRGYEQYF.